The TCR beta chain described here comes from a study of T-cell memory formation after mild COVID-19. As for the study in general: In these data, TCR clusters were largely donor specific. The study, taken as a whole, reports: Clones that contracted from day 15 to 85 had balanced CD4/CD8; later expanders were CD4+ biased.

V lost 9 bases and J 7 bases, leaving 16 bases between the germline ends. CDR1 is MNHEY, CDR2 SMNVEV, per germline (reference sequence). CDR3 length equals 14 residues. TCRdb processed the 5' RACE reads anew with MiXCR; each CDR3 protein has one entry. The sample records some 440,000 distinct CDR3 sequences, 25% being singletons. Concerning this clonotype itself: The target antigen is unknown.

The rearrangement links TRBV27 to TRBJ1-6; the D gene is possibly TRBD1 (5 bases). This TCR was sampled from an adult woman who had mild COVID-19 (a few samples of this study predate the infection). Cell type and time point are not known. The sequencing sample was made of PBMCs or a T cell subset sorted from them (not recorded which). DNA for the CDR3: TGTGCCAGAGGCTCAGGGACGTGGAATTCACCCCTCCACTTT. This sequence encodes CARGSGTWNSPLHF.